The 15 T cell receptor beta chains below come from one sample, sequenced in a study of T cell responses to AZD1222 COVID-19 vaccine. Data came from immunoSEQ multiplex PCR; TCRdb stores just in-frame clones and leaves some out. The sample yields around 120,000 clones, 80% to 95% seen once. Sequences were derived from peripheral blood, sampled 28 days after the second AZD1222 dose. The source is an adult who received the AZD1222 COVID-19 vaccine.

The chain employs TRBV5-1 and TRBJ1-4; D is possibly TRBD1 (6 bases). CDR3 length: 15 residues. Germline V lookup: CDR1 SGHRS, CDR2 YFSETQ. Trimming shortened V by 1 base and J by 7 bases, and 14 bases separated the two germline ends. CDR3 nucleotide sequence: TGCGCCAGCAGCTTGCGGGGGGGGGCGCGTGAAAAACTGTTTTTT. Translated: CASSLRGGAREKLFF.

The chain couples TRBV30 to TRBJ1-1; D unclear. V was shortened by 2 bases and J by 10 bases, with 17 bases between the two germline ends. CDR3 length equals 13 residues. Germline V CDR1 and CDR2: GTSNPN, SVGIG (reference sequence). CDR3 region: CAWSFGPLYGAFF. Here the CDR3 DNA reads TGTGCCTGGAGTTTCGGACCCTTGTACGGAGCTTTCTTT. The full variable domain, rest sourced from reference TRBV30 and TRBJ1-1, is SQTIHQWPATLVQPVGSPLSLECTVEGTSNPNLYWYRQAAGRGLQLLFYSVGIGQISSEVPQNLSASRPQDRQFILSSKKLLLSDSGFYLCAWSFGPLYGAFFGQGTRLTVV.

J is TRBJ1-5 and V is TRBV28; maybe TRBD1 (5 bases). The CDR3 runs 15 residues. The ends were cut back, 7 bases at V and 4 bases at J, with 17 bases in the middle. The germline V gene has CDR1 MDHEN and CDR2 SYDVKM. The CDR3 DNA sequence: TGTGCCAGCAATTATGGAGGGGATGGTAATCAGCCCCAGCATTTT. This gives the protein CASNYGGDGNQPQHF.

In this sample, this clone turned up once. The rearrangement uses TRBV5-5 and TRBJ2-7; possible D gene TRBD1, 5 bases. This CDR3 spans 14 amino acids. V lost 4 bases, J lost 0 bases, and 11 bases lay in between. Germline CDR1 reads SGHKS; CDR2 reads YYEKEE (reference sequence). CDR3 DNA: TGTGCCAGCAGCACCCAAGGGGTCTCCTACGAGCAGTACTTC. Residues: CASSTQGVSYEQYF. Looking up the rest from reference TRBV5-5 and TRBJ2-7 gives the full variable domain: DAGVTQSPTHLIKTRGQQVTLRCSPISGHKSVSWYQQVLGQGPQFIFQYYEKEERGRGNFPDRFSARQFPNYSSELNVNALLLGDSALYLCASSTQGVSYEQYFGPGTRLTVT.

V gene TRBV7-2 combines with J gene TRBJ2-7; 11 bases map to TRBD1. The CDR3 covers 16 residues. V shed 5 bases and J 2 bases; nucleotides not matched to a gene: 8. Germline V gene data show CDR1 as SGHTA and CDR2 as FQGNSA. CDR3 in DNA: TGTGCCAGCAGCACGAGTGGGACAGGGGGTACCTACGAGCAGTACTTC. Translating gives CASSTSGTGGTYEQYF.

Only one count was recorded for this clone. The chain employs TRBV6-4 and TRBJ1-5; D perhaps matches TRBD1 (5 bases). Trimming pared 2 bases from V and 0 bases from J, leaving 17 bases between. The CDR3 is made up of 18 amino acids. The germline gives CDR1 MRHNA, CDR2 SNTAGT. The CDR3 DNA sequence: TGTGCCAGCAGTGACCCCCGTGGGACCGAGTATAGCAATCAGCCCCAGCATTTT. Its translation: CASSDPRGTEYSNQPQHF.

The chain is built from TRBV4-3 and TRBJ2-2, with 7 nucleotides matching TRBD1. J was trimmed by 4 bases and V by 1 base; bases with no gene match: 3. Germline assignment: CDR1 LGHNA and CDR2 YSLEER. The CDR3 is 15 residues long. CDR3 sequence: CASSQGGTATGELFF. DNA of the CDR3: TGCGCCAGCAGCCAAGGAGGGACAGCCACCGGGGAGCTGTTTTTT.

J is TRBJ1-6 and V is TRBV7-8; a weak D match, TRBD1 (6 bases). Germline V CDR1 and CDR2: SGHVS, FQNEAQ. The CDR3 contains 16 residues. Trimming removed 3 bases at V and 5 bases at J, with 14 bases between. CDR3 nucleotide sequence: TGTGCCAGCAGCTTGGGCAGGGGTTACGATAATTCACCCCTCCACTTT. Translated: CASSLGRGYDNSPLHF.

The V and J genes are TRBV18 and TRBJ1-2; 8 bases align to TRBD1. The CDR3 loop spans 15 amino acids. Trimming at V came to 3 bases and at J to 4 bases, leaving 7 bases not matched to a gene. Per the germline V gene, CDR1 is KGHSH and CDR2 is LQKENI. CDR3 nucleotide sequence: TGTGCCAGCTCACCGGACAGGGTGGGCCCCTATGGCTACACCTTC. Protein product: CASSPDRVGPYGYTF.

On this clone: Within the sample, other DNA sequences also encode this same CDR3. V usage is TRBV7-2 and J usage is TRBJ2-3; D possibly matches TRBD1 or TRBD2 (5 bases each). V was clipped by 3 bases and J by 1 base, with 5 bases between them. CDR1 and CDR2 from the germline V gene are SGHTA and FQGNSA. The CDR3 totals 13 residues. CDR3 nucleotide sequence: TGTGCCAGCAGCTTGGGGGGCACAGATACGCAGTATTTT. This translates into CASSLGGTDTQYF. Based on the CDR3 plus reference TRBV7-2 and TRBJ2-3, the full variable domain is GAGVSQSPSNKVTEKGKDVELRCDPISGHTALYWYRQSLGQGLEFLIYFQGNSAPDKSGLPSDRFSAERTGGSVSTLTIQRTQQEDSAVYLCASSLGGTDTQYFGPGTRLTVL.

This chain joins TRBV29-1 and TRBJ2-1, with D hard to call. Trimming shortened V by 7 bases and J by 0 bases, and 10 bases separated the two germline ends. This CDR3 has 13 residues. The germline gives CDR1 SQVTM, CDR2 ANQGSEA. CDR3 nucleotide sequence: TGCAGCGGGTCGACGCTCTCCTACAATGAGCAGTTCTTC. Protein product: CSGSTLSYNEQFF.

This chain links TRBV29-1 with TRBJ1-2; weak D call: TRBD1 (5 bases). The V and J ends lost 4 bases and 5 bases respectively, with 17 bases between them. The germline V gene has CDR1 SQVTM and CDR2 ANQGSEA. CDR3 length: 14 residues. CDR3 in DNA: TGCAGCGTTGCCGCCTTGGGGGGGGGTTATGGCTACACCTTC. Protein sequence: CSVAALGGGYGYTF. Full variable domain (missing parts from reference TRBV29-1 and TRBJ1-2): SAVISQKPSRDICQRGTSLTIQCQVDSQVTMMFWYRQQPGQSLTLIATANQGSEATYESGFVIDKFPISRPNLTFSTLTVSNMSPEDSSIYLCSVAALGGGYGYTFGSGTRLTVV.

The chain joins TRBV3-1 (or the pseudogene TRBV3-2) to TRBJ1-1; tentative D call: TRBD1 (5 bases). V lost 8 bases to trimming and J lost 1 base, with 14 bases between them. CDR1 is LGHDT and CDR2 is YNNKEL in the germline V gene (reference sequence). This CDR3 spans 14 amino acids. Here the CDR3 reads CASVGAGRNTEAFF. The CDR3 DNA follows: TGTGCCAGCGTAGGGGCAGGGAGGAACACTGAAGCTTTCTTT.

The chain uses TRBV27 and TRBJ2-2, with 9 bases matching TRBD1. Per the germline V gene, CDR1 is MNHEY and CDR2 is SMNVEV (reference sequence). The CDR3 length is 16 residues. J lost 6 bases, V lost 5 bases, and 10 bases had no gene match. CDR3 coding DNA: TGTGCCAGCAGTCAACTTCAGACAGGGGGGGCCGGGGAGCTGTTTTTT. Residues: CASSQLQTGGAGELFF.

The rearrangement uses TRBV7-9 and TRBJ2-3; 7 bases match TRBD2. The junction had 9 bases not matched to a gene; V was cut back by 1 base and J by 2 bases. Germline V gene data show CDR1 as SEHNR and CDR2 as FQNEAQ (reference sequence). This CDR3 region has 17 residues. CDR3 DNA sequence: TGTGCCAGCAGCTTAGGACTAGCAGGTCTGCACACAGATACGCAGTATTTT. Its translation is CASSLGLAGLHTDTQYF.